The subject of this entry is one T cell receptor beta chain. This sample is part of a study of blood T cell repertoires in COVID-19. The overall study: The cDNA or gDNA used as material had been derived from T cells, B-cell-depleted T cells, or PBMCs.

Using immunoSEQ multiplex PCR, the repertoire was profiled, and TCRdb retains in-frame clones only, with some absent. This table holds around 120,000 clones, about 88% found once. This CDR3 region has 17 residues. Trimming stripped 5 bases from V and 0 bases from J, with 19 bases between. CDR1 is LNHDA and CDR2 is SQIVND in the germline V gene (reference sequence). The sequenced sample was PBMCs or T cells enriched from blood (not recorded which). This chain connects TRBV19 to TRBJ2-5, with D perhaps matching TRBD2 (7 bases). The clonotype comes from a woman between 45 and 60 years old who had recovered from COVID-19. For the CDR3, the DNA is TGTGCCAGTAGTTCTGGGGGGGGGCGATGGTACCAAGAGACCCAGTACTTC. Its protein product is CASSSGGGRWYQETQYF.